The entry that follows covers one T cell receptor (beta chain) sequence. The antigen it recognizes is unknown. No base-level quality is on record; no much larger clone is a single base apart. Reading the germline V gene gives CDR1 SGHNT and CDR2 YENEEA. V is pared back by 2 bases and J by 3 bases, with 6 bases lying between the germline termini. Measured from the cysteine to the phenylalanine, the CDR3 is 13 residues long. The entry retains the CDR3 DNA only, 39 bases that are in frame from base 1. These data come from a study of blood T cell repertoires in COVID-19 (TCRdb year 2020). General notes on the study: Samples covering the acute and convalescent phases of COVID-19 were provided by collaborators in the United States, Italy and Spain. The repertoires were released in a freely available public database intended as a resource for research on the immune response to SARS-CoV-2. Where available, HLA class I and class II types were taken from metadata supplied by the sample provider and were not determined by assay-based typing. The sample metadata nearly always contained a de-identified subject ID, COVID-19 status, age in years and sex. The samples were drawn from two sources: the first 160 participants of the ongoing ImmuneRACE study, and over 950 subjects contributed by 6 global collaborators. The dataset comprised deeply sampled blood TCRbeta repertoires from subjects exposed to, actively infected with, or recovered from COVID-19. The material from the prospective study consisted of cDNA or gDNA derived from T cells, B-cell-depleted T cells, or PBMCs. Results the study describes overall, beyond this receptor: How much clinical and demographic metadata was included differed by source and by participant, and the metadata was provided uncurated.

One collaborating source in Seattle enrolled patients during active infection and followed them longitudinally through the course of disease. Each collaborating institution followed its own protocols to collect whole blood in K2EDTA tubes. For TCRbeta analysis, collaborators shipped samples as frozen whole blood, isolated PBMCs, or DNA extracted from either of those sample types. The immunoSEQ Assay, a bias-controlled multiplex PCR, was used to amplify TCRbeta CDR3 regions from genomic DNA. As for the authors' bioinformatics: The number of nucleated cells in each sample was estimated by amplification of reference gene primers within the assay. Sequence reads were collapsed and filtered to measure the absolute abundance of every unique TCRbeta CDR3 rearrangement. For each sample, productive Simpson clonality was calculated by taking the square root of Simpson's diversity index across productive rearrangements. Drawn from immuneACCESS, this table holds only the in-frame rearrangements with V and J called that TCRdb kept. Clones are partly lost; checked studies trace under half to an unresolved V gene and leave the rest unexplained. D and trimming were read from the DNA, whereas the V and J calls and clone size are those reported in that table. The sample table holds 200,000 to 300,000 clones, of which nearly 95% were seen once. The leading ten clones occupy over 0.65% of the sample.

The chain is assembled from TRBV11-3 and TRBJ2-3, with the identity of the D gene unclear. Sequenced input: peripheral blood. The source is a man aged 25 to 45 with COVID-19, enrolled during active disease. The CDR3 reads CASSLSRTDTQYF. The base sequence is TGTGCCAGCAGCTTATCGAGGACAGATACGCAGTATTTT.